This T cell receptor beta chain was captured by sequencing in a study of blood T cell repertoires in COVID-19. Germline lookup yields CDR1 SGHTA and CDR2 FQGNSA. The CDR3 loop spans 15 amino acids. Deletions cut 1 base from V and 2 bases from J, with 12 bases between. The table came from immunoSEQ multiplex PCR; TCRdb's copy has only in-frame clones and leaves some out. The repertoire holds under 200,000 clones, 80% seen once, with about 6.8% in the top ten. The sequenced sample consisted of peripheral blood. V gene TRBV7-2 combines with J gene TRBJ2-7; weak D call: TRBD1 (6 bases). The TCR originated in a man between 70 and 80 years old with active or convalescent COVID-19. The CDR3 bases are TGTGCCAGCAGCTTAGTCCAGGGGACCACCTACGAGCAGTACTTC. It is translated as CASSLVQGTTYEQYF.